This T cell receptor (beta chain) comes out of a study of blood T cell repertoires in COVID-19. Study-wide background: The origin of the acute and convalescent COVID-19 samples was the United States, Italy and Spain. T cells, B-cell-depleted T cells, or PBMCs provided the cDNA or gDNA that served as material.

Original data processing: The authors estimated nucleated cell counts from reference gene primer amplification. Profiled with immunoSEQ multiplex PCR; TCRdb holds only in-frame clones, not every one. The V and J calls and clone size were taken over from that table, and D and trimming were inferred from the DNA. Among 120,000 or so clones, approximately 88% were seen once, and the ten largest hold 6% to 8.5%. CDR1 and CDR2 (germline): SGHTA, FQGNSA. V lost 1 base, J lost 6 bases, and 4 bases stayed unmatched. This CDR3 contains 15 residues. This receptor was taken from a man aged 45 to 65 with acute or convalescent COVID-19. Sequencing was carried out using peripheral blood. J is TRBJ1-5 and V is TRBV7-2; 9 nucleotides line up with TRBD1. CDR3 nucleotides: TGTGCCAGCAGCTTAGACAGGGGGCGCGTTCAGCCCCAGCATTTT. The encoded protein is CASSLDRGRVQPQHF.